This T cell receptor beta chain was documented in a study of cytomegalovirus exposure and HLA in healthy donors. PCR involved 60 Vbeta and 13 Jbeta primers. Here immunoSEQ multiplex PCR was the method, and the copy in TCRdb shows in-frame clones only, minus some. The sample consists of fewer than 350,000 clones, approximately 90% of them appearing once. CDR3 length equals 12 residues. V was pared by 3 bases and J by 6 bases, with 9 bases between. CDR1 and CDR2 from the germline V gene are SEHNR and FQNEAQ (reference sequence). Sample: PBMCs. This sequence was found in a woman between 18 and 29 years old in good health and CMV-seronegative. The chain joins TRBV7-9 to TRBJ2-7; tentatively, D is TRBD2 (6 bases). CDR3 in DNA: TGTGCCAGCAGCTTTGTGGGAGGCGAGCAGTACTTC. Translated: CASSFVGGEQYF.